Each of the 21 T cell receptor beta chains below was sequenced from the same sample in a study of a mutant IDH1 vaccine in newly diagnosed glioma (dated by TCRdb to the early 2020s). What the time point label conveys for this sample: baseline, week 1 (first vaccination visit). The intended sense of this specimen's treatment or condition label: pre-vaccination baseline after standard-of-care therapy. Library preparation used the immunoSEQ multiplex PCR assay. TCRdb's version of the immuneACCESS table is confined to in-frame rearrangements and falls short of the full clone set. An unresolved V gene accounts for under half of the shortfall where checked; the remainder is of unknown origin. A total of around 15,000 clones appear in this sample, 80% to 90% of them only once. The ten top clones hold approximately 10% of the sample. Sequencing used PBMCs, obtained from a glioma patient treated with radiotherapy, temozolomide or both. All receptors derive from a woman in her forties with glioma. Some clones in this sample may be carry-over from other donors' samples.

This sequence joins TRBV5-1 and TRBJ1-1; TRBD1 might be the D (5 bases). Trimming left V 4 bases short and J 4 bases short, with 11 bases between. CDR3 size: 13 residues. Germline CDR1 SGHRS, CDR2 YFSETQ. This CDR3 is CASSPSGTTEAFF. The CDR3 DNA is TGCGCCAGCAGCCCTAGCGGGACCACTGAAGCTTTCTTT.

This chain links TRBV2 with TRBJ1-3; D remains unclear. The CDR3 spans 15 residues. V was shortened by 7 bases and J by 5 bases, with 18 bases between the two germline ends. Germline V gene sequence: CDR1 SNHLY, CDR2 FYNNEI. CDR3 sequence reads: CASTPALGPRNTIYF. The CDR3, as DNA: TGTGCCAGCACCCCAGCCCTCGGGCCCCGAAACACCATATATTTT. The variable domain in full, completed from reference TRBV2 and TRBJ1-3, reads EPEVTQTPSHQVTQMGQEVILRCVPISNHLYFYWYRQILGQKVEFLVSFYNNEISEKSEIFDDQFSVERPDGSNFTLKIRSTKLEDSAMYFCASTPALGPRNTIYFGEGSWLTVV.

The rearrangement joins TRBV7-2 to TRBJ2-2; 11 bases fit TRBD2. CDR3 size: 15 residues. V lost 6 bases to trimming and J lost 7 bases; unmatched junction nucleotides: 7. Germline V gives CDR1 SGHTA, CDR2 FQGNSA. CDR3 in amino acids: CASRVAGGHGGELFF. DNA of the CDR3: TGTGCCAGCAGGGTAGCGGGGGGGCACGGCGGGGAGCTGTTTTTT.

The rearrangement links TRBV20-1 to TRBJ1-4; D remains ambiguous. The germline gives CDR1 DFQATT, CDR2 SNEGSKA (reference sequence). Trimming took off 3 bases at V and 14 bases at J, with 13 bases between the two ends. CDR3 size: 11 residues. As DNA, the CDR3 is TGCAGTGCTAGTTCCGGGTTTGGGCTGTTTTTT. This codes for CSASSGFGLFF.

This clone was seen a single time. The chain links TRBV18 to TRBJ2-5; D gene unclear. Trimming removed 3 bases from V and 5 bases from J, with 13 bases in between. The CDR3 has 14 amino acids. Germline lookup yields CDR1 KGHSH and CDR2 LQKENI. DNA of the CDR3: TGTGCCAGCTCACCGGGAAGGGCCCCGGAGACCCAGTACTTC. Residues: CASSPGRAPETQYF.

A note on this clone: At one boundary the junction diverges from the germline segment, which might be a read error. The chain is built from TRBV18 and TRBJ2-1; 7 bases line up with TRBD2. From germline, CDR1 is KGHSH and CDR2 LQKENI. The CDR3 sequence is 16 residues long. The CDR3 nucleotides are TGTGCCAGCTCACCCGAGGCGGGGGTCACCTACAATGGGCAGTTCTTC. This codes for CASSPEAGVTYNGQFF.

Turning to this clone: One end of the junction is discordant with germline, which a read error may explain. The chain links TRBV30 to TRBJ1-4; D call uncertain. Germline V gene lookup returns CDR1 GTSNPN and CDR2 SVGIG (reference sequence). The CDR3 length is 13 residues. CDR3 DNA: TGTGCCTGGGGTGTAGGGCGGAATGGAAAACTGTTTTTT. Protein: CAWGVGRNGKLFF.

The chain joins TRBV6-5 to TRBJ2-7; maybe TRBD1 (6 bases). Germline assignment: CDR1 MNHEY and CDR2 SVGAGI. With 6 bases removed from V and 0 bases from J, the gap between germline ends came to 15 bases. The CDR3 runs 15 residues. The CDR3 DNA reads TGTGCCAGCAGCCTGGACAGTTACAGCTCCTACGAGCAGTACTTC. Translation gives CASSLDSYSSYEQYF.

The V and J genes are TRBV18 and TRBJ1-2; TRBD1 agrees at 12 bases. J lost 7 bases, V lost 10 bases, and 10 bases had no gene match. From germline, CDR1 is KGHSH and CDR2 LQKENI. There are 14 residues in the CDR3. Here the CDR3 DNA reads TGTGCCACCGACACCGGGACAGGGGGCCTTGGCTACACCTTC. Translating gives CATDTGTGGLGYTF.

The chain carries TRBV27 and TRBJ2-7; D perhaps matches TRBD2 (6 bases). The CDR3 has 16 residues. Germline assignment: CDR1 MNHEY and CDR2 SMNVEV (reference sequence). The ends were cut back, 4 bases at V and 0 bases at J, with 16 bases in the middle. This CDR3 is CASSSPGDRSSYEQYF. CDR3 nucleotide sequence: TGTGCCAGCAGTTCCCCGGGGGATAGGAGCTCCTACGAGCAGTACTTC.

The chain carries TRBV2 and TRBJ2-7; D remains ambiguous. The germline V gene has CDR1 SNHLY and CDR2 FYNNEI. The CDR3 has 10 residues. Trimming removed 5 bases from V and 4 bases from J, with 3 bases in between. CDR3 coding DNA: TGTGCCAGCAGTTATTACGAGCAGTACTTC. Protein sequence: CASSYYEQYF. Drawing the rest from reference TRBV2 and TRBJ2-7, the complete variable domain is EPEVTQTPSHQVTQMGQEVILRCVPISNHLYFYWYRQILGQKVEFLVSFYNNEISEKSEIFDDQFSVERPDGSNFTLKIRSTKLEDSAMYFCASSYYEQYFGPGTRLTVT.

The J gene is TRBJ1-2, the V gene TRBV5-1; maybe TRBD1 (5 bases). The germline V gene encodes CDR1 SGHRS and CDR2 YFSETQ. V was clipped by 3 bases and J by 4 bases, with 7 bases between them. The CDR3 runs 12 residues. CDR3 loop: CASSSGLYGYTF. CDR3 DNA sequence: TGCGCCAGCAGCTCGGGACTCTATGGCTACACCTTC.

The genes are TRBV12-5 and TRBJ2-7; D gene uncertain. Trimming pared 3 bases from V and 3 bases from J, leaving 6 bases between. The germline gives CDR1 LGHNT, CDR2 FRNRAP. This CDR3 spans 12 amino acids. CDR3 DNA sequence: TGTGCTAGTGGTTTTAGCAACTACGAGCAGTACTTC. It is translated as CASGFSNYEQYF.

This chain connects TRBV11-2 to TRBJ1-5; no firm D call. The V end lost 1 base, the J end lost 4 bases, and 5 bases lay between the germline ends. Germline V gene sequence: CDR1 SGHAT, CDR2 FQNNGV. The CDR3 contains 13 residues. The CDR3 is CASSLVHNQPQHF. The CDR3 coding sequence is TGTGCCAGCAGCTTAGTGCATAATCAGCCCCAGCATTTT.

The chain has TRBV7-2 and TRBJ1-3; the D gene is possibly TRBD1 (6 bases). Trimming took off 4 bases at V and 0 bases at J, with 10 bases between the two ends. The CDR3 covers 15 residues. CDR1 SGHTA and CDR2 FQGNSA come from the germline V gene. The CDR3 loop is CASSYSTGSGNTIYF. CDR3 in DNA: TGTGCCAGCAGCTATTCGACAGGCTCTGGAAACACCATATATTTT.

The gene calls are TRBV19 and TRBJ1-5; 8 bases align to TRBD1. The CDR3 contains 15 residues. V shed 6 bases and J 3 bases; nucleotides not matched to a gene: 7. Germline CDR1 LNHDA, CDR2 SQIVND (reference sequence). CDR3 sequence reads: CASREDRGFNQPQHF. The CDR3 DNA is TGTGCCAGTAGGGAAGACAGGGGTTTCAATCAGCCCCAGCATTTT. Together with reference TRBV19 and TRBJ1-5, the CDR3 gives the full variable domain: DGGITQSPKYLFRKEGQNVTLSCEQNLNHDAMYWYRQDPGQGLRLIYYSQIVNDFQKGDIAEGYSVSREKKESFPLTVTSAQKNPTAFYLCASREDRGFNQPQHFGDGTRLSIL.

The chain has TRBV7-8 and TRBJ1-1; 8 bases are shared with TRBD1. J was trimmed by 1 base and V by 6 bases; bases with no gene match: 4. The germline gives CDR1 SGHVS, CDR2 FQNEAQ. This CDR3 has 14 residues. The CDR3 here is CASRPGGGNTEAFF. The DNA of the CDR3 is TGTGCCAGCAGGCCAGGGGGCGGGAACACTGAAGCTTTCTTT.

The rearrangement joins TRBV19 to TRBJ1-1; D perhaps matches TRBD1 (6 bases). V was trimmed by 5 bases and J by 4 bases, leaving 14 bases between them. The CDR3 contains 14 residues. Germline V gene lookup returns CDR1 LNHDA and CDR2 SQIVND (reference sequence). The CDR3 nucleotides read TGTGCCAGTAGTGGAGGGGGGGTCACCACTGAAGCTTTCTTT. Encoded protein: CASSGGGVTTEAFF. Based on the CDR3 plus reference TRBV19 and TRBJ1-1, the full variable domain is DGGITQSPKYLFRKEGQNVTLSCEQNLNHDAMYWYRQDPGQGLRLIYYSQIVNDFQKGDIAEGYSVSREKKESFPLTVTSAQKNPTAFYLCASSGGGVTTEAFFGQGTRLTVV.

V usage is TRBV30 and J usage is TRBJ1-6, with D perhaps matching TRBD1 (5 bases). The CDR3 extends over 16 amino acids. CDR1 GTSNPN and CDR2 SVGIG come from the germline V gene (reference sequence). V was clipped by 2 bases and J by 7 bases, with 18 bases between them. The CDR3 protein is CAWSPTGTGGNSPLHF. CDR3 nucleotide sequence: TGTGCCTGGAGTCCAACCGGGACGGGCGGAAATTCACCCCTCCACTTT.

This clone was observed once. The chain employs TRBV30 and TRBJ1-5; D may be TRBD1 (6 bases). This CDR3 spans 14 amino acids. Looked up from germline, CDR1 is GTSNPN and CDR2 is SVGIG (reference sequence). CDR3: CEHSPGHYNQPQHF. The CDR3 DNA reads TGTGAACATTCTCCGGGACACTACAATCAGCCCCAGCATTTT.

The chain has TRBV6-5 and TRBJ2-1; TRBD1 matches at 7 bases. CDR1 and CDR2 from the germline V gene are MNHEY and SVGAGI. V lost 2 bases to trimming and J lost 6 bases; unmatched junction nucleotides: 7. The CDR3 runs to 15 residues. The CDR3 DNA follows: TGTGCCAGCAGTTACGAGGGGGCCCGTCTCAATGAGCAGTTCTTC. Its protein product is CASSYEGARLNEQFF.